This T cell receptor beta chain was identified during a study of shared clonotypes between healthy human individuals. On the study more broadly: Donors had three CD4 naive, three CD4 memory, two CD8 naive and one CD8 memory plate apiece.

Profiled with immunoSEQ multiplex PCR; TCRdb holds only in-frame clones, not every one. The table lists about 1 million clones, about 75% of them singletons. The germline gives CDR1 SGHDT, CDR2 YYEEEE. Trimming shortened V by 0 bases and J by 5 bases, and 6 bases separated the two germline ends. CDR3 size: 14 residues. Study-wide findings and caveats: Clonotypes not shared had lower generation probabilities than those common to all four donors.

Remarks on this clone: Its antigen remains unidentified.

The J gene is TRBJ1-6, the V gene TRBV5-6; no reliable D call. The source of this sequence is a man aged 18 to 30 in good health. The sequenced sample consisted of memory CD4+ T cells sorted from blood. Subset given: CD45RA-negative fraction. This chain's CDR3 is CASSLAHDNSPLHF. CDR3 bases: TGTGCCAGCAGCTTGGCCCACGATAATTCACCCCTCCACTTT.